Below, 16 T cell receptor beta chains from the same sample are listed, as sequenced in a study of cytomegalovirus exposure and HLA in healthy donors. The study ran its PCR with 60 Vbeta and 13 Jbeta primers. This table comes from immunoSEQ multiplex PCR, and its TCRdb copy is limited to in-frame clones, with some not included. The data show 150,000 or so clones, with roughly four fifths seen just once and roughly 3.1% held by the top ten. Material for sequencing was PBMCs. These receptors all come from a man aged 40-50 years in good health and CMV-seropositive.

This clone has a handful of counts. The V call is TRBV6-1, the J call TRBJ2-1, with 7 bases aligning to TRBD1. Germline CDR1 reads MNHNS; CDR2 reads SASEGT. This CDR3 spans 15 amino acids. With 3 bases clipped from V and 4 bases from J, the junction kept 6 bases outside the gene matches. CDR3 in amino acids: CASSESGTVYNEQFF. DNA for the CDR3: TGTGCCAGCAGTGAGTCCGGGACAGTGTACAATGAGCAGTTCTTC.

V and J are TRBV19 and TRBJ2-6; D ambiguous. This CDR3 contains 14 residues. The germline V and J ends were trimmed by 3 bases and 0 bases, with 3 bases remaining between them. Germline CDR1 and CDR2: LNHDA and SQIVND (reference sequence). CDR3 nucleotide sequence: TGTGCCAGTAGTATTAGCTCTGGGGCCAACGTCCTGACTTTC. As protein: CASSISSGANVLTF.

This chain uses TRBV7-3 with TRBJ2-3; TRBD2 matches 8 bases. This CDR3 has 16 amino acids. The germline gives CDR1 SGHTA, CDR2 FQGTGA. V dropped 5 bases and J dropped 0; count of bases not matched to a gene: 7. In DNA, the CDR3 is TGTGCCAGCAGCGTATCAGCGGGAGCGAGCACAGATACGCAGTATTTT. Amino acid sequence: CASSVSAGASTDTQYF.

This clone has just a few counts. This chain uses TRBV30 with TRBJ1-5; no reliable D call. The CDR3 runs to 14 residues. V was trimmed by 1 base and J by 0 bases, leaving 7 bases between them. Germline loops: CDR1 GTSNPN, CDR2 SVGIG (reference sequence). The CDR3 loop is CAWSGHISNQPQHF. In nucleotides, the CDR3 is TGTGCCTGGAGTGGACATATTAGCAATCAGCCCCAGCATTTT. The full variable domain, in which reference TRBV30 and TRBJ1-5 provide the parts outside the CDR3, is SQTIHQWPATLVQPVGSPLSLECTVEGTSNPNLYWYRQAAGRGLQLLFYSVGIGQISSEVPQNLSASRPQDRQFILSSKKLLLSDSGFYLCAWSGHISNQPQHFGDGTRLSIL.

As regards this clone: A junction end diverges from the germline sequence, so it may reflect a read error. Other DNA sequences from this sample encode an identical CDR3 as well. Written as DNA, the CDR3 is TGCGCCAGCAGCTTATCCCAACAGCCCCAGCATTTT. It encodes CASSLSQQPQHF. The chain is built from TRBV7-9 and TRBJ1-5; D uncertain. Germline V gene lookup returns CDR1 SEHNR and CDR2 FQNEAQ (reference sequence). The CDR3 sequence is 12 residues long.

The CDR3 sequence: CASSQALPAYEQYF. The CDR3 DNA follows: TGCGCCAGCAGCCAGGCCTTGCCCGCCTACGAGCAGTACTTC. This chain joins TRBV4-1 and TRBJ2-7, with D uncertain. The germline V gene has CDR1 MGHRA and CDR2 YSYEKL. The CDR3 has 14 residues. The ends were cut back, 3 bases at V and 2 bases at J, with 11 bases in the middle.

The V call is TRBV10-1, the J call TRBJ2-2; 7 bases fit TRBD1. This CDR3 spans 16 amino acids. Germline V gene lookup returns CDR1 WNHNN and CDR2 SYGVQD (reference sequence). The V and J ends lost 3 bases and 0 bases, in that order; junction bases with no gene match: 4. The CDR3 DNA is TGCGCCAGCAGTGAAAGCAGGGGGACGAACACCGGGGAGCTGTTTTTT. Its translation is CASSESRGTNTGELFF.

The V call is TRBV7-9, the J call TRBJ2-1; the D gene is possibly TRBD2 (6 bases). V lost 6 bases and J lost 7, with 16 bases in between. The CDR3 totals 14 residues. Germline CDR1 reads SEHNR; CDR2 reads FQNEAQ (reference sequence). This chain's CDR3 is CASSWTTSVNEQFF. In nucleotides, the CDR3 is TGTGCCAGCAGTTGGACGACTAGTGTAAATGAGCAGTTCTTC.

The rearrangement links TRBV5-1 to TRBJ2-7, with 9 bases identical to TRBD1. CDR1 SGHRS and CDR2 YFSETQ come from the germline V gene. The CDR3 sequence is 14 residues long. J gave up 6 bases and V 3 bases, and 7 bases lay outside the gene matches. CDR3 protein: CASSYITGGAEQYF. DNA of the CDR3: TGCGCCAGCAGCTATATCACAGGGGGCGCCGAGCAGTACTTC.

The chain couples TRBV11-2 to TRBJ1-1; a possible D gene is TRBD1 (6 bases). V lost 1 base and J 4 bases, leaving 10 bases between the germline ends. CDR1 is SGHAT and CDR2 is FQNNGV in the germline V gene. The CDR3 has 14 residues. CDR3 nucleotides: TGTGCCAGCAGCTTAGCTCAGGGGCTCACTGAAGCTTTCTTT. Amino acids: CASSLAQGLTEAFF. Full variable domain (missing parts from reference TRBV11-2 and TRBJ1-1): EAGVAQSPRYKIIEKRQSVAFWCNPISGHATLYWYQQILGQGPKLLIQFQNNGVVDDSQLPKDRFSAERLKGVDSTLKIQPAKLEDSAVYLCASSLAQGLTEAFFGQGTRLTVV.

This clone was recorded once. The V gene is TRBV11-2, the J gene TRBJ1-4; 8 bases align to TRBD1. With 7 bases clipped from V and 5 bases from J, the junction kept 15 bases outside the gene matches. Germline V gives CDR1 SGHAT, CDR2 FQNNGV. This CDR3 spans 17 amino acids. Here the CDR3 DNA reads TGTGCCAGCACCTTTGGACTGACAGGGGCCGGGAATGAAAAACTGTTTTTT. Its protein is CASTFGLTGAGNEKLFF.

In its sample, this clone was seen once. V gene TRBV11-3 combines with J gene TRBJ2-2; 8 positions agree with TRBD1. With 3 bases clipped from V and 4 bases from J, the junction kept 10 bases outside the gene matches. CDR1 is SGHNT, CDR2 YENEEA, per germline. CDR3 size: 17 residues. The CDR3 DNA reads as TGTGCCAGCAGCTTTCTCCAGGGGGCTATGACCACCGGGGAGCTGTTTTTT. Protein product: CASSFLQGAMTTGELFF.

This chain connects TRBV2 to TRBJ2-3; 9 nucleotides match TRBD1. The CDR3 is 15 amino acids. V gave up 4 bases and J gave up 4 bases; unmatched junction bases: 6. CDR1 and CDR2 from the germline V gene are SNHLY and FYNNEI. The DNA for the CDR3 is TGTGCCAGCAGTGGTCGGACAGGGGTCTCAGATACGCAGTATTTT. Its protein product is CASSGRTGVSDTQYF.

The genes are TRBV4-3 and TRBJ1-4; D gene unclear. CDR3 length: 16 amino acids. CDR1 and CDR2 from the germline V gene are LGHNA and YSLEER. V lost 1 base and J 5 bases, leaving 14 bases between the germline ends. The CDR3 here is CASSQGEQNLNEKLFF. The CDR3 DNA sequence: TGCGCCAGCAGCCAAGGAGAACAGAACCTCAATGAAAAACTGTTTTTT.

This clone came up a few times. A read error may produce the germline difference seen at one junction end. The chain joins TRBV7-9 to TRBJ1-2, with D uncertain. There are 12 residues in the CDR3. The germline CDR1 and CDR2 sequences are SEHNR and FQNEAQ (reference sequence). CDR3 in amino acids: CSSSLPNDGYTF. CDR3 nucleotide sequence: TGTTCCAGCAGCCTACCCAACGATGGCTACACCTTC. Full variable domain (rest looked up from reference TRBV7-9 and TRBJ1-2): DTGVSQNPRHKITKRGQNVTFRCDPISEHNRLYWYRQTLGQGPEFLTYFQNEAQLEKSRLLSDRFSAERPKGSFSTLEIQRTEQGDSAMYLCSSSLPNDGYTFGSGTRLTVV.

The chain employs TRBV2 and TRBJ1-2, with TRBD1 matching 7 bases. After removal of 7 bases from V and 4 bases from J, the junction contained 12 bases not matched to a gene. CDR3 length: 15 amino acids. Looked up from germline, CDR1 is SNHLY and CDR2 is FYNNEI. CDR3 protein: CASTREGTERYGYTF. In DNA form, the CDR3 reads TGTGCCAGCACTCGGGAGGGGACAGAGCGCTATGGCTACACCTTC.